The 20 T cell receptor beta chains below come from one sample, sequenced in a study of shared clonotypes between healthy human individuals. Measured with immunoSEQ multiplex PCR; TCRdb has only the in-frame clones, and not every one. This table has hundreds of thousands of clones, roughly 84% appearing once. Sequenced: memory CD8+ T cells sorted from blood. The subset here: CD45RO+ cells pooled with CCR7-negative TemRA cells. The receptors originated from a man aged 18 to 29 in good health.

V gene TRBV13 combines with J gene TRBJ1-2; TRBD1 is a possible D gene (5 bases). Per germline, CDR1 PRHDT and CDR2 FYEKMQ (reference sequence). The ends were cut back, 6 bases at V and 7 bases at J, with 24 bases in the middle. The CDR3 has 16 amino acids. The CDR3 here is CASSYVGADRRSGYTF. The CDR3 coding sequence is TGTGCCAGCAGTTACGTCGGGGCAGATAGGCGAAGTGGCTACACCTTC.

For the CDR3, the DNA is TGTGCCTGGAGTGTAGACGGGGGGCCCTCCTACGAGCAGTACTTC. It translates to CAWSVDGGPSYEQYF. The chain carries TRBV30 and TRBJ2-7; perhaps TRBD2 as D (7 bases). The CDR3 sequence is 15 residues long. Trimming removed 0 bases at V and 0 bases at J, with 12 bases between. Germline V gene sequence: CDR1 GTSNPN, CDR2 SVGIG (reference sequence). Together with reference TRBV30 and TRBJ2-7, the CDR3 gives the full variable domain: SQTIHQWPATLVQPVGSPLSLECTVEGTSNPNLYWYRQAAGRGLQLLFYSVGIGQISSEVPQNLSASRPQDRQFILSSKKLLLSDSGFYLCAWSVDGGPSYEQYFGPGTRLTVT.

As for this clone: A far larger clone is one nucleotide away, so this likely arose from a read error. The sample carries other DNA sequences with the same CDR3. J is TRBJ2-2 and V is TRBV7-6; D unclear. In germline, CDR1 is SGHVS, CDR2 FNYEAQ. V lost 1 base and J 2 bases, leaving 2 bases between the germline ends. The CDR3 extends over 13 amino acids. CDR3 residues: CASSLGNTGELFF. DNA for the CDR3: TGTGCCAGCAGCTTAGGCAACACCGGGGAGCTGTTTTTT. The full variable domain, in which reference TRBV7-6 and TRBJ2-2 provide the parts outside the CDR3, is GAGVSQSPRYKVTKRGQDVALRCDPISGHVSLYWYRQALGQGPEFLTYFNYEAQQDKSGLPNDRFSAERPEGSISTLTIQRTEQRDSAMYRCASSLGNTGELFFGEGSRLTVL.

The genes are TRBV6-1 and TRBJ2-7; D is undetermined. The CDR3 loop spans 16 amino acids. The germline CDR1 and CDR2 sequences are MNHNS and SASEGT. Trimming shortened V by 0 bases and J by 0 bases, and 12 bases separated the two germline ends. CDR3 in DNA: TGTGCCAGCAGTGAAGCGCCACGCCTAAGCTCCTACGAGCAGTACTTC. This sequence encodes CASSEAPRLSSYEQYF.

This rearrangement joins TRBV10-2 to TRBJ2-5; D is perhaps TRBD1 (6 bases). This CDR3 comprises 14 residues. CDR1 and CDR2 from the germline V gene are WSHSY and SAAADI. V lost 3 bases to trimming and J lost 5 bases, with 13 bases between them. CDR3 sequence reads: CASSDRGVGETQYF. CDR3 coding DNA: TGCGCCAGCAGTGACAGGGGAGTGGGGGAGACCCAGTACTTC.

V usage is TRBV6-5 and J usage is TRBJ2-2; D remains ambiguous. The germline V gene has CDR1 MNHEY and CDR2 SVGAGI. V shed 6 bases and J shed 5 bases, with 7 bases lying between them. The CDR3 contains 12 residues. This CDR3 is CASSPGTGELFF. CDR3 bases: TGTGCCAGCAGCCCCGGGACCGGGGAGCTGTTTTTT.

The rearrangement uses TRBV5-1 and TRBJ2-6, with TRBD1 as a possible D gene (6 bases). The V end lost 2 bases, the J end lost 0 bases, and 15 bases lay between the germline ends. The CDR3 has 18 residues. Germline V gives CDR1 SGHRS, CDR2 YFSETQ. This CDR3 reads CASSFTGIGFSGANVLTF. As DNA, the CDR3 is TGCGCCAGCAGCTTTACAGGGATAGGGTTCTCTGGGGCCAACGTCCTGACTTTC.

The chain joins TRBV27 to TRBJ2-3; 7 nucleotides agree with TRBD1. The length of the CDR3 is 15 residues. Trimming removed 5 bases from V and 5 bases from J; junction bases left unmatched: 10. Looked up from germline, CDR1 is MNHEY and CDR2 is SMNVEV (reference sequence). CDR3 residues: CASSPHQGVEDTQYF. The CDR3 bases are TGTGCCAGCAGTCCGCATCAGGGGGTAGAAGATACGCAGTATTTT.

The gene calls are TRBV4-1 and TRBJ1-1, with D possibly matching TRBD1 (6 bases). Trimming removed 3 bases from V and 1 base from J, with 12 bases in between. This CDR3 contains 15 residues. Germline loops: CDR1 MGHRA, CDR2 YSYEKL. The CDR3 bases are TGCGCCAGCAGCCACGCGGGGGCAGGGAACACTGAAGCTTTCTTT. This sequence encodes CASSHAGAGNTEAFF.

This CDR3 is CAISECGGVNIQYF. In nucleotides, the CDR3 is TGTGCCATCAGTGAATGCGGGGGGGTCAACATTCAGTACTTC. The chain couples TRBV10-3 to TRBJ2-4; TRBD2 matches 9 bases. V dropped 3 bases and J dropped 7; count of bases not matched to a gene: 4. This CDR3 region has 14 residues. The V gene's germline CDR1 is ENHRY and CDR2 SYGVKD.

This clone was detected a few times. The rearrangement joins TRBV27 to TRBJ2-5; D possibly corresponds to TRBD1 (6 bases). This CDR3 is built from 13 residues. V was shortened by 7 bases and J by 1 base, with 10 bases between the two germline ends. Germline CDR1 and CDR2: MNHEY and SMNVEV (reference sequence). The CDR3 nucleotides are TGTGCCAGCAAAATAGGGGGCCAAGAGACCCAGTACTTC. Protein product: CASKIGGQETQYF.

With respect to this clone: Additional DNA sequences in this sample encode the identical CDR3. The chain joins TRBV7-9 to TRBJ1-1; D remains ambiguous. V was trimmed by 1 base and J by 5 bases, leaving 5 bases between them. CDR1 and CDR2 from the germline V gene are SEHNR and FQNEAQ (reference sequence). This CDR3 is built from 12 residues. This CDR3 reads CASSLESTEAFF. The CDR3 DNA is TGTGCCAGCAGCTTAGAGTCGACTGAAGCTTTCTTT.

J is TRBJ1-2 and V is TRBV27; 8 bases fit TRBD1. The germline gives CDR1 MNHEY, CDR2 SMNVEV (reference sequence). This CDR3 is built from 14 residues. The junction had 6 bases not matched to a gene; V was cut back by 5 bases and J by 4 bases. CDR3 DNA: TGTGCCAGCAGTGAATACAGGGGGAGCTATGGCTACACCTTC. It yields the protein CASSEYRGSYGYTF.

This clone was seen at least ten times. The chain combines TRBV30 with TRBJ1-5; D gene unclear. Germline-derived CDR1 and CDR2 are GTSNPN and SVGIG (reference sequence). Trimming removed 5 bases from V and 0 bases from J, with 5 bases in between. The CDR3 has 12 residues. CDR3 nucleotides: TGTGCCTGGGGTTATAGCAATCAGCCCCAGCATTTT. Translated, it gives CAWGYSNQPQHF.

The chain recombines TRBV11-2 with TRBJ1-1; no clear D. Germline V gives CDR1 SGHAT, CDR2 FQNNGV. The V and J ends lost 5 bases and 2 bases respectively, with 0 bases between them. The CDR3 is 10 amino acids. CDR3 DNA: TGTGCCAGCAGCAACACTGAAGCTTTCTTT. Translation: CASSNTEAFF.

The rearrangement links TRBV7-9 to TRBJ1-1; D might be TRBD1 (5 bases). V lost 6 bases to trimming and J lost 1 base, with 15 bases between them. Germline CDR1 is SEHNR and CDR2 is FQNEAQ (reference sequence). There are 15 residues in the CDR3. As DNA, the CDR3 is TGTGCCAGCAGTTTGTACCAGGGCAAGAACACTGAAGCTTTCTTT. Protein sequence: CASSLYQGKNTEAFF.

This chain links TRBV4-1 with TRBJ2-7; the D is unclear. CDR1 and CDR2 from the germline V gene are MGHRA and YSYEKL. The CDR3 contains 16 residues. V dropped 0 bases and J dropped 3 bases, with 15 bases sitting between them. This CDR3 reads CASSQDPEQFLYEQYF. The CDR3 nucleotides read TGCGCCAGCAGCCAAGATCCCGAACAGTTTCTCTACGAGCAGTACTTC.

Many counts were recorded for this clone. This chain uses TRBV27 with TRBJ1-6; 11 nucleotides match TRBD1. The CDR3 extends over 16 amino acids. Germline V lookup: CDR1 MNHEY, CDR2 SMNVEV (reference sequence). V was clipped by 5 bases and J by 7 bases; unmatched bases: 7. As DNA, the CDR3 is TGTGCCAGCAGTGACCGGGACAGGGGGTGGAATTCACCCCTCCACTTT. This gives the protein CASSDRDRGWNSPLHF.

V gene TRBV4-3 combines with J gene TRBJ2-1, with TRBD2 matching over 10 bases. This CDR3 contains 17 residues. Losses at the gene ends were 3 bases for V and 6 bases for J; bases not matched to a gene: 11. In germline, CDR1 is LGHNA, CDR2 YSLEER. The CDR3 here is CASSQDLAGGYFNEQFF. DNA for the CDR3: TGCGCCAGCAGCCAGGATTTAGCGGGAGGATACTTCAATGAGCAGTTCTTC.

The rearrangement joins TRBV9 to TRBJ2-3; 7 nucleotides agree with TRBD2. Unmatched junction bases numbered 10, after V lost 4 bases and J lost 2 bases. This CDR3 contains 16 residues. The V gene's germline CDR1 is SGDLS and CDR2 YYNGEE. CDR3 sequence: CASSPGGGEVTDTQYF. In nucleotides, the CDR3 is TGTGCCAGCAGCCCCGGGGGAGGGGAGGTCACAGATACGCAGTATTTT.